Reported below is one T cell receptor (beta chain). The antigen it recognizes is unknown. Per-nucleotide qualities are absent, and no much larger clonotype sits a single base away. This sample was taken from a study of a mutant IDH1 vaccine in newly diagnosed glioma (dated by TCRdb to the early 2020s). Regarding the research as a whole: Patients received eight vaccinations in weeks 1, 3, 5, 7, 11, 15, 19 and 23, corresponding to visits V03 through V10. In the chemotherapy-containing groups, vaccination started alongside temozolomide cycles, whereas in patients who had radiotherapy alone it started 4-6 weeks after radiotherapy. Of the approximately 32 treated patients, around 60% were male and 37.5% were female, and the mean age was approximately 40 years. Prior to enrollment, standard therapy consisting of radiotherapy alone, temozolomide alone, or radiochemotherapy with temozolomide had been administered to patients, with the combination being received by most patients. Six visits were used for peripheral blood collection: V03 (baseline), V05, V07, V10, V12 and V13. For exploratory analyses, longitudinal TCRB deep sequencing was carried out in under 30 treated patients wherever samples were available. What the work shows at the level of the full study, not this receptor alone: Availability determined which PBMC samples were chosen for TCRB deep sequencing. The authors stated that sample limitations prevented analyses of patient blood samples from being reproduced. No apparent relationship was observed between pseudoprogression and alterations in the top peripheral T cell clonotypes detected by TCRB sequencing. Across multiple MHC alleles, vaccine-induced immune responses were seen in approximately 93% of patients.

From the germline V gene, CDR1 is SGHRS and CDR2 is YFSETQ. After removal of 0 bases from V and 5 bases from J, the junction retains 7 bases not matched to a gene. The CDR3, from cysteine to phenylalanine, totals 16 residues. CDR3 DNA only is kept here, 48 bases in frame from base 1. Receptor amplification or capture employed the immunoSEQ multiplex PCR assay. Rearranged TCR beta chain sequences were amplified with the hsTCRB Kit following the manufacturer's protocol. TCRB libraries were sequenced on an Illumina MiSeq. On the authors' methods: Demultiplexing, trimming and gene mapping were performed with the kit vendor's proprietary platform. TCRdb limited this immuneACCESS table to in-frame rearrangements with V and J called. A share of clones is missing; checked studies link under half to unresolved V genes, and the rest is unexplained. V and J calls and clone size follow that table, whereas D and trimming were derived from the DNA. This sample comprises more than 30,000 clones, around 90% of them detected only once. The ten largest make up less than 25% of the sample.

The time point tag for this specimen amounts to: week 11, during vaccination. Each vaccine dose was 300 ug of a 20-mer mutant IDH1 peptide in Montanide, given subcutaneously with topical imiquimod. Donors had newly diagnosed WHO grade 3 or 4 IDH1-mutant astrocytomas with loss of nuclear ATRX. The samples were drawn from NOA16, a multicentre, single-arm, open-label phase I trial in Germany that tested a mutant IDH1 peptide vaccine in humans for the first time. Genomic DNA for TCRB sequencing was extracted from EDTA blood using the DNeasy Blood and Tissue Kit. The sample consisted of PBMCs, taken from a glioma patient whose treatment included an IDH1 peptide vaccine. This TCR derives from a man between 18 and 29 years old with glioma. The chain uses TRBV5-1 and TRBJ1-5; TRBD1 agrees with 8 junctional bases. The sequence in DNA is TGCGCCAGCAGCTTGGGAGACGGGACAGGTGATCAGCCCCAGCATTTT. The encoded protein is CASSLGDGTGDQPQHF.